One and the same sample provided the 17 T cell receptor beta chains below, sequenced in a study of cytomegalovirus exposure and HLA in healthy donors. Primers for the PCR totalled 60 Vbeta and 13 Jbeta. Clones were read by immunoSEQ multiplex PCR, and TCRdb kept only the in-frame ones, dropping some. The sample includes 200,000 to 250,000 clones, about 84% of them seen just once. Material for sequencing was PBMCs. These receptors originate from a human donor in good health.

The chain employs TRBV6-6 and TRBJ2-1; no clear D. Germline CDR1 MNHNY, CDR2 SVGAGI (reference sequence). The CDR3 is made up of 15 amino acids. Trimming took off 2 bases at V and 4 bases at J, with 12 bases between the two ends. For the CDR3, the DNA is TGTGCCAGCAGTTACGCTCCACAGACATACAATGAGCAGTTCTTC. Protein: CASSYAPQTYNEQFF.

The V gene is TRBV6-1, the J gene TRBJ1-2; perhaps TRBD1 as D (5 bases). The germline V and J ends were trimmed by 6 bases and 2 bases, with 10 bases remaining between them. This CDR3 has 13 residues. CDR1 MNHNS and CDR2 SASEGT come from the germline V gene. Written as DNA, the CDR3 is TGTGCCAGCAGATTCTCAGGGAACTATGGCTACACCTTC. This encodes CASRFSGNYGYTF.

This rearrangement joins TRBV7-9 to TRBJ2-7; 10 nucleotides align to TRBD1. Losses at the gene ends were 3 bases for V and 5 bases for J; bases not matched to a gene: 10. Germline V gives CDR1 SEHNR, CDR2 FQNEAQ (reference sequence). CDR3 length: 16 residues. CDR3 DNA sequence: TGTGCCAGCAGCTTCCTCCCAGGACAGGGGGAACACGAGCAGTACTTC. Protein: CASSFLPGQGEHEQYF. Full variable domain (missing parts from reference TRBV7-9 and TRBJ2-7): DTGVSQNPRHKITKRGQNVTFRCDPISEHNRLYWYRQTLGQGPEFLTYFQNEAQLEKSRLLSDRFSAERPKGSFSTLEIQRTEQGDSAMYLCASSFLPGQGEHEQYFGPGTRLTVT.

The rearrangement uses TRBV7-2 and TRBJ2-1; no definite D call. The CDR3 is 14 residues long. CDR1 SGHTA and CDR2 FQGNSA come from the germline V gene. V was clipped by 5 bases and J by 9 bases, with 17 bases between them. CDR3 nucleotide sequence: TGTGCCAGCAGCGTACCTCACCGTGAGAGTGAGCAGTTCTTC. Protein sequence: CASSVPHRESEQFF. The whole variable domain, filled in from reference TRBV7-2 and TRBJ2-1, reads GAGVSQSPSNKVTEKGKDVELRCDPISGHTALYWYRQSLGQGLEFLIYFQGNSAPDKSGLPSDRFSAERTGGSVSTLTIQRTQQEDSAVYLCASSVPHRESEQFFGPGTRLTVL.

This clone appeared a single time. The chain carries TRBV4-1 and TRBJ2-7, with 8 bases aligning to TRBD2. CDR1 MGHRA and CDR2 YSYEKL come from the germline V gene. There are 17 residues in the CDR3. The J segment lost 2 bases and the V segment lost 0 bases, leaving 9 bases of the junction unmatched. The CDR3 here is CASSQDRLAGYTYEQYF. CDR3 sequence (DNA): TGCGCCAGCAGCCAAGATCGGCTAGCGGGCTACACCTACGAGCAGTACTTC.

The chain recombines TRBV7-3 with TRBJ2-2; no reliable D call. The CDR3 has 15 residues. Germline V CDR1 and CDR2: SGHTA, FQGTGA. The germline V and J ends were trimmed by 5 bases and 2 bases, with 12 bases remaining between them. The CDR3 sequence is CASSPLESNTGELFF. The DNA for the CDR3 is TGTGCCAGCAGCCCTCTAGAGTCAAACACCGGGGAGCTGTTTTTT. The complete variable domain, with remaining parts taken from reference TRBV7-3 and TRBJ2-2, reads GAGVSQTPSNKVTEKGKYVELRCDPISGHTALYWYRQSLGQGPEFLIYFQGTGAADDSGLPNDRFFAVRPEGSVSTLKIQRTERGDSAVYLCASSPLESNTGELFFGEGSRLTVL.

The chain has TRBV4-2 and TRBJ2-3; D is possibly TRBD2 (5 bases). Deletions cut 4 bases from V and 1 base from J, with 9 bases between. The CDR3 loop spans 14 amino acids. Germline-derived CDR1 and CDR2 are LGHNA and YNFKEQ. CDR3 nucleotides: TGTGCCAGCAGCCCTCGGACTGGCACAGATACGCAGTATTTT. This sequence encodes CASSPRTGTDTQYF.

Notes on this clone: The junction does not match germline at one end; this may be a read error. The rearrangement links TRBV4-1 to TRBJ2-7; D may be TRBD1 (5 bases). This CDR3 comprises 15 residues. Germline V CDR1 and CDR2: MGHRA, YSYEKL. The DNA for the CDR3 is TGCGCCAGTAGCCAAGATAGGGGTGCCGCCTACGAGCAGTACTTC. It yields the protein CASSQDRGAAYEQYF.

J is TRBJ2-7 and V is TRBV5-1; 13 nucleotides agree with TRBD2. This CDR3 has 15 residues. Germline V gene sequence: CDR1 SGHRS, CDR2 YFSETQ. The J segment lost 3 bases and the V segment lost 4 bases, leaving 4 bases of the junction unmatched. CDR3: CASSTGLAGDYEQYF. In nucleotides, the CDR3 is TGCGCCAGCAGCACAGGACTAGCGGGAGACTACGAGCAGTACTTC.

The rearrangement uses TRBV4-3 and TRBJ2-1; TRBD2 matches at 13 bases. Losses at the gene ends were 0 bases for V and 6 bases for J; bases not matched to a gene: 17. The CDR3 extends over 21 amino acids. Germline CDR1 LGHNA, CDR2 YSLEER. The CDR3 here is CASSQEGVSFRTSGRLNEQFF. DNA of the CDR3: TGCGCCAGCAGCCAAGAGGGGGTAAGTTTCCGGACTAGCGGGAGACTCAATGAGCAGTTCTTC.

This clone was counted once. This sequence joins TRBV4-3 and TRBJ2-1, with TRBD2 matching 10 bases. CDR1 and CDR2 from the germline V gene are LGHNA and YSLEER. V was clipped by 1 base and J by 7 bases; unmatched bases: 7. The length of the CDR3 is 16 residues. The CDR3 spells CASSQAPAGGPNEQFF. CDR3 DNA sequence: TGCGCCAGCAGCCAAGCCCCAGCGGGAGGGCCGAATGAGCAGTTCTTC.

J is TRBJ1-1 and V is TRBV5-1; no clear D. V lost 1 base and J 1 base, leaving 8 bases between the germline ends. This CDR3 has 14 residues. The germline CDR1 and CDR2 sequences are SGHRS and YFSETQ. The CDR3 region is CASSLSPGNTEAFF. CDR3 in DNA: TGCGCCAGCAGCTTGTCTCCGGGGAACACTGAAGCTTTCTTT.

The V and J genes are TRBV4-2 and TRBJ2-1, with a tentative D call TRBD2 (5 bases). The CDR3 runs 15 residues. Between the trimmed V and J ends, which lost 0 bases and 0 bases, there was a span of 6 bases. Looked up from germline, CDR1 is LGHNA and CDR2 is YNFKEQ. The CDR3 bases are TGTGCCAGCAGCCAAGATCGGGACTCCTACAATGAGCAGTTCTTC. This codes for CASSQDRDSYNEQFF.

The genes are TRBV20-1 and TRBJ2-1; D is uncertain. This CDR3 is 11 amino acids long. The germline V and J ends were trimmed by 3 bases and 8 bases, with 8 bases remaining between them. Germline V gene data show CDR1 as DFQATT and CDR2 as SNEGSKA (reference sequence). CDR3 nucleotide sequence: TGCAGTGCTAGTTTGAGAGATGAGCAGTTCTTC. The encoded protein is CSASLRDEQFF.

The rearrangement uses TRBV27 and TRBJ1-5; possibly TRBD1 for D (5 bases). CDR3 length equals 14 residues. The germline V and J ends were trimmed by 5 bases and 2 bases, with 10 bases remaining between them. Germline assignment: CDR1 MNHEY and CDR2 SMNVEV (reference sequence). The CDR3 bases are TGTGCCAGCAGTACGGGGGTCGGCAATCAGCCCCAGCATTTT. Translating it yields CASSTGVGNQPQHF.

This sequence joins TRBV5-8 and TRBJ1-5, with 8 bases fitting TRBD1. Germline CDR1 reads SGHTS; CDR2 reads YDEGEE. The CDR3 spans 17 residues. The ends lost 4 bases at V and 2 bases at J; junction bases unmatched: 11. In nucleotides, the CDR3 is TGTGCCAGCAGCAGAGGGGACAGGAGGGAAGGCAATCAGCCCCAGCATTTT. It specifies CASSRGDRREGNQPQHF.

This clone has only a few counts. The rearrangement uses TRBV16 and TRBJ2-3; possibly TRBD2 for D (6 bases). The CDR3 runs 15 residues. Trimming left V 1 base short and J 3 bases short, with 11 bases between. Germline loops: CDR1 KGHSY, CDR2 FQNENV. CDR3 bases: TGTGCCAGCAGCCAATACGGAGGGAGGACAGATACGCAGTATTTT. Protein sequence: CASSQYGGRTDTQYF.